This T cell receptor beta chain derives from a study of vaccination and CD4 T cells after COVID-19. Looking at the study overall: Those taking part got two shots of either the BNT162b2 or the mRNA-1273 vaccine. Blood was drawn a median around 70 days post second dose, range 14 to 241. Control cultures, each given a CEFX pool, an HIV-1 Nef pool, or no peptide, were included.

Noted treatment: 10-day PBMC culture with coronavirus spike peptide pools or control peptides (ViraFEST assay). Cultured CD4+ T-cell DNA underwent Oncomine TCR Beta short-read sequencing. TCRdb used MiXCR to reprocess the PCR reads, holding one entry per CDR3 protein. The repertoire holds under 15,000 distinct CDR3 sequences, with around 50% as singletons. Germline CDR1 and CDR2: SGHVS and FQNEAQ. The V segment lost 5 bases and the J segment 4 bases; nucleotides outside the gene matches: 6. The length of the CDR3 is 15 residues. As for this clonotype: The antigen is undetermined.

What was sequenced was CD4+ T cells from blood, cultured in vitro. This clonotype was obtained from a human donor who had recovered from COVID-19. The chain employs TRBV7-8 and TRBJ1-1, with 11 bases aligning to TRBD1. DNA of the CDR3: TGTGCCAGCAGCCCCCGGGACAGGGGGTCCACTGAAGCTTTCTTT. It translates to CASSPRDRGSTEAFF.